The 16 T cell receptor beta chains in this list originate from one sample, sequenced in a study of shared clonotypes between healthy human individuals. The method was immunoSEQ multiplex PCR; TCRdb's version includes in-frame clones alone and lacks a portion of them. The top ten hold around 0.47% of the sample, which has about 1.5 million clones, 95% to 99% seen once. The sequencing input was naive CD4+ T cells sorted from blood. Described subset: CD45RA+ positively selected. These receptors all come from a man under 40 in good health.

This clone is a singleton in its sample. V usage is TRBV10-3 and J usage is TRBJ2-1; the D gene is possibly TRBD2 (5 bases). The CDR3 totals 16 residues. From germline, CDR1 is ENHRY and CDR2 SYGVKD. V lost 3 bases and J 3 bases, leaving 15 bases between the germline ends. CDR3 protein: CAISDPGRAGYNEQFF. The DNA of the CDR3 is TGTGCCATCAGTGACCCCGGTAGGGCGGGCTACAATGAGCAGTTCTTC.

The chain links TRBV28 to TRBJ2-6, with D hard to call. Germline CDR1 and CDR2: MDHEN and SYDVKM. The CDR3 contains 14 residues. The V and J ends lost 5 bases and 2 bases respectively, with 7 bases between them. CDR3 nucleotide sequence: TGTGCCAGCAGTAGGCTCGCTGGGGCCAACGTCCTGACTTTC. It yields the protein CASSRLAGANVLTF.

The CDR3 nucleotides are TGTGCCAGCAGTTACCGGGGCCGCGCCACAGATACGCAGTATTTT. This gives the protein CASSYRGRATDTQYF. V and J are TRBV6-5 and TRBJ2-3; D is tentatively TRBD1 or TRBD2 (5 bases each). With 2 bases removed from V and 2 bases from J, the gap between germline ends came to 11 bases. CDR1 MNHEY and CDR2 SVGAGI come from the germline V gene. This CDR3 comprises 15 residues.

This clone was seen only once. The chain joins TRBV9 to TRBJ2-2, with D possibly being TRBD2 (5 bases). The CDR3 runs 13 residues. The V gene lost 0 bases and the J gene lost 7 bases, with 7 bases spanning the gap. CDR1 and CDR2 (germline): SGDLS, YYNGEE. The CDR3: CASSVGGIGELFF. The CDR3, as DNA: TGTGCCAGCAGCGTAGGAGGGATCGGGGAGCTGTTTTTT. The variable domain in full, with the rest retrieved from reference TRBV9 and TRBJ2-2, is DSGVTQTPKHLITATGQRVTLRCSPRSGDLSVYWYQQSLDQGLQFLIQYYNGEERAKGNILERFSAQQFPDLHSELNLSSLELGDSALYFCASSVGGIGELFFGEGSRLTVL.

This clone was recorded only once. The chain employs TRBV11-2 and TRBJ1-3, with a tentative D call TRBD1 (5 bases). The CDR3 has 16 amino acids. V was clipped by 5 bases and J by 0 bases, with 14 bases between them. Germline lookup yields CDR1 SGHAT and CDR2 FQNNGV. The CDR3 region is CASSHLGADSGNTIYF. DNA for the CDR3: TGTGCCAGCAGCCACCTAGGGGCAGACTCTGGAAACACCATATATTTT.

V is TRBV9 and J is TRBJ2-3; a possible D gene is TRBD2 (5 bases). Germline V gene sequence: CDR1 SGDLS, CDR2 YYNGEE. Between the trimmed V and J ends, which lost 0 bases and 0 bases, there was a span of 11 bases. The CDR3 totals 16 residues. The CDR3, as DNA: TGTGCCAGCAGCGTAGTCGGCTGGACTAGCACAGATACGCAGTATTTT. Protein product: CASSVVGWTSTDTQYF.

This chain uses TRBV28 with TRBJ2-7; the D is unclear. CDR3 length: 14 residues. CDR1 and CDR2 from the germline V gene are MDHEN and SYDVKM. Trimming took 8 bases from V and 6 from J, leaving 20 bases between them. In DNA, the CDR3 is TGTGCCAGCGGCCGTTGGTTAGGTTACGGCGAGCAGTACTTC. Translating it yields CASGRWLGYGEQYF.

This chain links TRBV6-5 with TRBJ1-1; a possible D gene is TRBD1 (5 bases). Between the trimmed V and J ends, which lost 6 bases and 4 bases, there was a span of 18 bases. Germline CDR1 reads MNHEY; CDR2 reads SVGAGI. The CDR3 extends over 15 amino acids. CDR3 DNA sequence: TGTGCCAGCAGCTACAATTTAGGGGTCGGCACTGAAGCTTTCTTT. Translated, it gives CASSYNLGVGTEAFF.

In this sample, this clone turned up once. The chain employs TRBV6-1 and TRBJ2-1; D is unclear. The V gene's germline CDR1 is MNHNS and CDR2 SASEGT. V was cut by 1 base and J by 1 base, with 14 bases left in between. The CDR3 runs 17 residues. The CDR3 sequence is CASSEVGSAESYNEQFF. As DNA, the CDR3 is TGTGCCAGCAGTGAAGTTGGGTCGGCCGAGTCCTACAATGAGCAGTTCTTC.

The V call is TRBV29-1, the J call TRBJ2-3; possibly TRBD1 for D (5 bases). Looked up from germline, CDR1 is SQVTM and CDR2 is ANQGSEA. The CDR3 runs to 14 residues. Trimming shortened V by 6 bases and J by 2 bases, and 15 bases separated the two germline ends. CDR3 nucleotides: TGCAGCGTATCGGACACCCCCAACACAGATACGCAGTATTTT. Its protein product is CSVSDTPNTDTQYF.

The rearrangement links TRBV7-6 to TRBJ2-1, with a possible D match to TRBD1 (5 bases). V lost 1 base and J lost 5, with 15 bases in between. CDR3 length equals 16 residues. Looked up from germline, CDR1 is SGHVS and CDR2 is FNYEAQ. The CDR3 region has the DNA TGTGCCAGCAGCTTAGGCGTTGGACAACCCAACAATGAGCAGTTCTTC. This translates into CASSLGVGQPNNEQFF.

The CDR3 loop is CAISESAREADTQYF. CDR3 bases: TGTGCCATCAGTGAGTCTGCGCGGGAGGCGGATACGCAGTATTTT. V is TRBV10-3 and J is TRBJ2-3; 8 nucleotides line up with TRBD2. This CDR3 is 15 amino acids long. V trimming: 0 bases; J trimming: 6 bases; junction bases outside the gene matches: 5. CDR1 and CDR2 from the germline V gene are ENHRY and SYGVKD.

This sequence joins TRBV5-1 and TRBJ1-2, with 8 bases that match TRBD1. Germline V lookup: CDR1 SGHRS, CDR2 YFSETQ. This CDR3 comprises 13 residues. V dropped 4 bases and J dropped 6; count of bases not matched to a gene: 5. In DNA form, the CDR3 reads TGCGCCAGCAGCGCAGGACAGGGACATGGCTACACCTTC. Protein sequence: CASSAGQGHGYTF.

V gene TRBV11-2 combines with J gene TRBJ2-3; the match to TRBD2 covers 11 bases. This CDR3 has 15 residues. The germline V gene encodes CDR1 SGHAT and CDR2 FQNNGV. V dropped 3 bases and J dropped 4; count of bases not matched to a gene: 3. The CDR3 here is CASSLTSGKPDTQYF. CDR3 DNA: TGTGCCAGCAGCTTGACTAGCGGGAAGCCAGATACGCAGTATTTT.

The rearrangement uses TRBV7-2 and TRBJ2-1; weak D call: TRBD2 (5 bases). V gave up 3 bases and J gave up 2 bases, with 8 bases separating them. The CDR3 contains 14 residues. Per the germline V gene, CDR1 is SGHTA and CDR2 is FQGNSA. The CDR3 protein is CASSLLGAYNEQFF. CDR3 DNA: TGTGCCAGCAGCTTGCTGGGAGCCTACAATGAGCAGTTCTTC.

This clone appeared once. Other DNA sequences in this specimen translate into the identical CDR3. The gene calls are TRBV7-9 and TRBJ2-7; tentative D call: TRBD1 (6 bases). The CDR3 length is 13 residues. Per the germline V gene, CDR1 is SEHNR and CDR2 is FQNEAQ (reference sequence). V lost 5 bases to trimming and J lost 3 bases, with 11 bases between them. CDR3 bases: TGTGCCAGCAGCCCTCGAGGGGGCTACGAGCAGTACTTC. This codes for CASSPRGGYEQYF.